A single sample is the source of the 20 T cell receptor beta chains below, sequenced in a study of cytomegalovirus exposure and HLA in healthy donors. Assay: immunoSEQ multiplex PCR; the TCRdb copy retains only in-frame clones and omits some. This sample has roughly 130,000 clones, with 85% to 90% found just once. The sequencing sample was made of PBMCs. The receptors were gathered from a man between 18 and 35 years old in good health and CMV-seronegative.

This chain joins TRBV28 and TRBJ1-1; TRBD1 matches at 9 bases. Per the germline V gene, CDR1 is MDHEN and CDR2 is SYDVKM. The CDR3 has 14 residues. The ends lost 5 bases at V and 1 base at J; junction bases unmatched: 2. CDR3 region: CASSLGQGNTEAFF. DNA of the CDR3: TGTGCCAGCAGTCTGGGACAGGGGAACACTGAAGCTTTCTTT.

J is TRBJ1-2 and V is TRBV19; possible D gene TRBD1, 5 bases. V was shortened by 3 bases and J by 3 bases, with 17 bases between the two germline ends. Germline V CDR1 and CDR2: LNHDA, SQIVND (reference sequence). The CDR3 runs to 16 residues. CDR3 DNA sequence: TGTGCCAGTAGTATGATAGGGCCAGGGTATGACTATGGCTACACCTTC. This gives the protein CASSMIGPGYDYGYTF. Full variable domain (missing parts from reference TRBV19 and TRBJ1-2): DGGITQSPKYLFRKEGQNVTLSCEQNLNHDAMYWYRQDPGQGLRLIYYSQIVNDFQKGDIAEGYSVSREKKESFPLTVTSAQKNPTAFYLCASSMIGPGYDYGYTFGSGTRLTVV.

The chain carries TRBV2 and TRBJ2-1; D is perhaps TRBD2 (6 bases). This CDR3 contains 11 residues. Germline lookup yields CDR1 SNHLY and CDR2 FYNNEI. Between the trimmed V and J ends, which lost 6 bases and 10 bases, there was a span of 10 bases. The CDR3, as DNA: TGTGCCAGCAGGCGGGACTCCGAGCAGTTCTTC. Protein: CASRRDSEQFF. Combining the CDR3 with reference TRBV2 and TRBJ2-1 gives the whole variable domain EPEVTQTPSHQVTQMGQEVILRCVPISNHLYFYWYRQILGQKVEFLVSFYNNEISEKSEIFDDQFSVERPDGSNFTLKIRSTKLEDSAMYFCASRRDSEQFFGPGTRLTVL.

This chain uses TRBV5-1 with TRBJ1-4; the D is unclear. Trimming pared 7 bases from V and 2 bases from J, leaving 9 bases between. From germline, CDR1 is SGHRS and CDR2 YFSETQ. The CDR3 is 13 amino acids. For the CDR3, the DNA is TGCGCCAGCCGGGGAGAGACTAATGAAAAACTGTTTTTT. Its protein product is CASRGETNEKLFF.

This clone was counted a few times. V and J are TRBV4-3 and TRBJ2-3, with 9 bases that match TRBD2. Germline lookup yields CDR1 LGHNA and CDR2 YSLEER. This CDR3 comprises 17 residues. V trimming: 2 bases; J trimming: 6 bases; junction bases outside the gene matches: 12. The CDR3 bases are TGCGCCAGCAGCCAACAAGGGCTAGCGGGACCCTTGGATACGCAGTATTTT. Translating gives CASSQQGLAGPLDTQYF.

In its sample, this clone was seen once. This sequence joins TRBV5-6 and TRBJ1-6, with D possibly matching TRBD1 (5 bases). V was trimmed by 0 bases and J by 8 bases, leaving 12 bases between them. Per germline, CDR1 SGHDT and CDR2 YYEEEE. CDR3 size: 15 residues. CDR3 sequence: CASSLAPRADSPLHF. CDR3 sequence (DNA): TGTGCCAGCAGCTTGGCGCCCAGGGCTGATTCACCCCTCCACTTT.

The rearrangement joins TRBV9 to TRBJ2-3; no clear D gene. V was shortened by 0 bases and J by 0 bases, with 5 bases between the two germline ends. Per the germline V gene, CDR1 is SGDLS and CDR2 is YYNGEE. This CDR3 contains 14 residues. CDR3 in DNA: TGTGCCAGCAGCGTAGGGAGTAGCACAGATACGCAGTATTTT. This sequence encodes CASSVGSSTDTQYF.

The chain couples TRBV18 to TRBJ2-4, with 9 bases lining up with TRBD1. The germline V gene encodes CDR1 KGHSH and CDR2 LQKENI. V lost 3 bases to trimming and J lost 7 bases; unmatched junction nucleotides: 7. The CDR3 length is 15 residues. CDR3 loop: CASSPGTGNSNIQYF. In DNA form, the CDR3 reads TGTGCCAGCTCACCGGGGACAGGGAATAGTAACATTCAGTACTTC.

The CDR3 protein is CASSLASGGYNEQFF. DNA for the CDR3: TGTGCCAGCAGCTTAGCAAGCGGGGGCTACAATGAGCAGTTCTTC. The rearrangement links TRBV7-9 to TRBJ2-1; 8 bases agree with TRBD2. From germline, CDR1 is SEHNR and CDR2 FQNEAQ (reference sequence). The CDR3 has 15 residues. Unmatched junction bases numbered 1, after V lost 0 bases and J lost 3 bases.

This clone was picked up one time. V usage is TRBV15 and J usage is TRBJ2-7; maybe TRBD2 (6 bases). The CDR3 runs to 15 residues. Trimming stripped 5 bases from V and 0 bases from J, with 14 bases between. Germline lookup yields CDR1 LNHNV and CDR2 YYDKDF (reference sequence). The CDR3 DNA is TGTGCCACCAGCCCAGTGGAGGGCTACTCCTACGAGCAGTACTTC. Its translation: CATSPVEGYSYEQYF.

This clone was detected only once. The CDR3 bases are TGTGCCAGCAGCCAATCTCCTCAGCGGGGGGCGGTAGATACGCAGTATTTT. Amino acids: CASSQSPQRGAVDTQYF. This rearrangement joins TRBV4-2 to TRBJ2-3, with 9 nucleotides matching TRBD2. CDR1 is LGHNA, CDR2 YNFKEQ, per germline. V lost 2 bases and J lost 5; bases outside the gene matches: 11. The CDR3 totals 17 residues.

The chain employs TRBV6-5 and TRBJ2-1, with 7 nucleotides matching TRBD1. From germline, CDR1 is MNHEY and CDR2 SVGAGI. The CDR3 spans 14 residues. V dropped 5 bases and J dropped 3; count of bases not matched to a gene: 4. CDR3 DNA: TGTGCCAGCAGTACCGGGACAGACTACAATGAGCAGTTCTTC. It translates to CASSTGTDYNEQFF.

The CDR3 reads CASSYGSQRESDEQFF. The DNA for the CDR3 is TGTGCCAGCAGTTACGGTTCCCAGCGGGAGTCAGATGAGCAGTTCTTC. The chain joins TRBV6-5 to TRBJ2-1, with 8 positions matching TRBD2. V dropped 2 bases and J dropped 8; count of bases not matched to a gene: 11. The CDR3 is 16 residues long. The germline gives CDR1 MNHEY, CDR2 SVGAGI.

This clone appeared once. The chain combines TRBV29-1 with TRBJ1-2, with TRBD1 as a possible D gene (5 bases). The germline V and J ends were trimmed by 4 bases and 0 bases, with 18 bases remaining between them. The CDR3 covers 16 residues. The germline CDR1 and CDR2 sequences are SQVTM and ANQGSEA. The CDR3 spells CSVGGETALANYGYTF. CDR3 bases: TGCAGCGTTGGGGGGGAAACCGCACTAGCTAACTATGGCTACACCTTC.

The genes are TRBV18 and TRBJ1-2, with D perhaps matching TRBD1 (5 bases). The CDR3 spans 15 residues. Trimming pared 0 bases from V and 2 bases from J, leaving 10 bases between. Per germline, CDR1 KGHSH and CDR2 LQKENI. Written as DNA, the CDR3 is TGTGCCAGCTCACCACCTCCCCAGGGCAACTATGGCTACACCTTC. This sequence encodes CASSPPPQGNYGYTF.

The chain links TRBV19 to TRBJ2-5; D perhaps matches TRBD1 (5 bases). This CDR3 comprises 15 residues. Trimming shortened V by 3 bases and J by 4 bases, and 15 bases separated the two germline ends. In germline, CDR1 is LNHDA, CDR2 SQIVND (reference sequence). The CDR3 protein is CASSIRPARVETQYF. For the CDR3, the DNA is TGTGCCAGTAGTATCCGCCCCGCCAGGGTAGAGACCCAGTACTTC.

The chain links TRBV2 to TRBJ2-7, with 10 bases that match TRBD2. The ends lost 6 bases at V and 5 bases at J; junction bases unmatched: 10. In germline, CDR1 is SNHLY, CDR2 FYNNEI. The CDR3 contains 15 residues. CDR3: CASRFALAGVNEQYF. CDR3 DNA: TGTGCCAGCAGGTTCGCCCTAGCGGGAGTGAACGAGCAGTACTTC.

This chain uses TRBV9 with TRBJ2-7; D is ambiguous. The CDR3 covers 14 residues. CDR1 is SGDLS, CDR2 YYNGEE, per germline. The V end was cut by 0 bases, the J end by 5 bases, with 12 bases between. CDR3 region: CASSVEDRRNEQYF. The CDR3 region has the DNA TGTGCCAGCAGCGTAGAAGACCGGAGAAACGAGCAGTACTTC.

This chain connects TRBV5-5 to TRBJ1-2; D gene uncertain. V was trimmed by 6 bases and J by 4 bases, leaving 16 bases between them. Germline V CDR1 and CDR2: SGHKS, YYEKEE (reference sequence). CDR3 length equals 14 residues. Here the CDR3 DNA reads TGTGCCAGCAACACGAATCAGCGCGTCTATGGCTACACCTTC. Its protein is CASNTNQRVYGYTF.

The chain links TRBV13 to TRBJ2-7; D uncertain. V lost 2 bases and J lost 2, with 10 bases in between. The CDR3 totals 14 residues. Looked up from germline, CDR1 is PRHDT and CDR2 is FYEKMQ (reference sequence). In nucleotides, the CDR3 is TGTGCCAGCAGCTTACTGCCAGAAACCTACGAGCAGTACTTC. Translating it yields CASSLLPETYEQYF.